The clone carrying this T cell receptor beta chain has only a few counts. Its antigen is currently unknown. The V gene lost 6 bases and the J gene lost 0 bases, with 3 bases spanning the gap. CDR1 and CDR2 (germline): MDHEN, SYDVKM. The CDR3 has 12 residues. It was focal radiation plus CTLA-4 blockade with ipilimumab that patients with chemo-refractory metastatic non-small-cell lung cancer received. Produced via immunoSEQ multiplex PCR; TCRdb's table is partial and in-frame only. The sample includes 40,000 to 45,000 clones, approximately 71% of them seen just once. This sample was included in a study of radiotherapy plus CTLA-4 blockade in lung cancer. In the study overall: Among enrolled patients, roughly 17% responded and around 30% achieved disease control.

Study-level results: The authors reported that early blood T cell clone dynamics, with interferon-beta, best predicted response. Blood-borne expansion of tumor-derived TCR clones followed radiotherapy plus ipilimumab.

The chain is built from TRBV28 and TRBJ2-1; no firm D call. The clonotype originates from a human donor with non-small cell lung cancer whose response to radiotherapy plus ipilimumab could not be evaluated. Material: peripheral blood, obtained from a patient treated with radiotherapy plus ipilimumab. The CDR3 region has the DNA TGTGCCAGCAGGAGCTCCTACAATGAGCAGTTCTTC. It is translated as CASRSSYNEQFF.